The clone carrying this T cell receptor beta chain occurred many times. Other autoimmune diseases, uncontrolled infections, pregnancy or lactation led to the exclusion of patients. Diagnosis used clinical symptoms, serum thyroxine, TRAb, thyroid ultrasound and orbital computed tomography. TCR beta CDR3 regions were amplified from RNA transcripts. RT-PCR was first run with HTBI primers, then multiplex PCR in a second round. TCRdb re-analysed the multiplex PCR reads in MiXCR, keeping a single row per CDR3 protein. This table holds hundreds of thousands of distinct CDR3 sequences, about 41% found once. The source of the sample is a study of Graves' ophthalmopathy and Graves' hyperthyroidism. About the research overall: Samples of peripheral blood were obtained at initial diagnosis, prior to treatment of any kind.

The CDR3 is made up of 15 amino acids. Trimming cost V 5 bases and J 5 bases; bases outside gene matches: 11. Per germline, CDR1 LNHNV and CDR2 YYDKDF (reference sequence). The chain links TRBV15 to TRBJ2-5; the match to TRBD1 covers 7 bases. The receptor was isolated from an adult man with Graves' ophthalmopathy. The sequenced sample was peripheral blood. The CDR3 loop is CATSPIRAGGETQYF. The CDR3 DNA reads as TGTGCCACCAGCCCTATCAGGGCAGGGGGTGAGACCCAGTACTTC.